These 9 T cell receptor beta chains were sequenced from one sample in a study of cytomegalovirus exposure and HLA in healthy donors. Clones were sequenced by immunoSEQ multiplex PCR, and TCRdb holds only the in-frame ones, with some missing. The table lists some 340,000 clones, roughly 87% of them singletons. The sequenced sample consisted of PBMCs. Receptors were obtained from a woman younger than 45 in good health and CMV-seropositive.

CDR3 coding DNA: TGTGCCAGCAGCAGCACGGGACTAGCGGGAAACAATGAGCAGTTCTTC. This codes for CASSSTGLAGNNEQFF. The genes are TRBV11-2 and TRBJ2-1; 13 nucleotides line up with TRBD2. The CDR3 is 16 residues long. After removal of 5 bases from V and 5 bases from J, the junction contained 6 bases not matched to a gene. The germline V gene encodes CDR1 SGHAT and CDR2 FQNNGV.

The chain employs TRBV5-1 and TRBJ2-5, with 11 bases fitting TRBD2. V trimming: 3 bases; J trimming: 0 bases; junction bases outside the gene matches: 4. CDR3 length equals 16 residues. The germline gives CDR1 SGHRS, CDR2 YFSETQ. The CDR3 DNA follows: TGCGCCAGCAGCTCTGGACTAGCGGGTTACCAAGAGACCCAGTACTTC. Translating it yields CASSSGLAGYQETQYF.

The chain couples TRBV29-1 to TRBJ2-1; TRBD1 agrees at 8 bases. V lost 4 bases to trimming and J lost 7 bases; unmatched junction nucleotides: 6. The CDR3 extends over 13 amino acids. The germline V gene has CDR1 SQVTM and CDR2 ANQGSEA. CDR3 in DNA: TGCAGCGTTGCGGTGACAGGGGAGAATGAGCAGTTCTTC. It is translated as CSVAVTGENEQFF.

The rearrangement links TRBV27 to TRBJ2-3; a possible D gene is TRBD1 (6 bases). CDR1 MNHEY and CDR2 SMNVEV come from the germline V gene (reference sequence). The ends were cut back, 2 bases at V and 1 base at J, with 10 bases in the middle. The CDR3 length is 15 residues. The CDR3, as DNA: TGTGCCAGCAGTTTAGGGGCAGGGGGCACAGATACGCAGTATTTT. It yields the protein CASSLGAGGTDTQYF.

The chain combines TRBV11-1 with TRBJ1-4; D may be TRBD1 (5 bases). V dropped 5 bases and J dropped 4 bases, with 11 bases sitting between them. This CDR3 region has 14 residues. Germline V gene sequence: CDR1 SGHAT, CDR2 FQDESV (reference sequence). CDR3 protein: CASSLEGFNEKLFF. The CDR3 region has the DNA TGTGCCAGCAGCCTGGAGGGGTTTAATGAAAAACTGTTTTTT.

The gene calls are TRBV11-2 and TRBJ2-3, with D unclear. The ends were cut back, 4 bases at V and 2 bases at J, with 4 bases in the middle. This CDR3 contains 12 residues. Germline CDR1 reads SGHAT; CDR2 reads FQNNGV. Here the CDR3 reads CASSSPTDTQYF. The CDR3 DNA reads as TGTGCCAGCAGCTCCCCCACAGATACGCAGTATTTT.

In regard to this clone: The same CDR3 also results from other DNA sequences found in this sample. The chain is built from TRBV2 and TRBJ1-2; perhaps TRBD1 as D (6 bases). This CDR3 comprises 13 residues. From germline, CDR1 is SNHLY and CDR2 FYNNEI. V shed 2 bases and J shed 4 bases, with 8 bases lying between them. The CDR3 region is CASSETGIYGYTF. The CDR3 DNA reads TGTGCCAGCAGTGAAACAGGGATCTATGGCTACACCTTC.

The chain is built from TRBV6-5 and TRBJ2-7; TRBD2 might be the D (6 bases). Germline CDR1 reads MNHEY; CDR2 reads SVGAGI. Trimming pared 10 bases from V and 7 bases from J, leaving 17 bases between. The CDR3 is 12 residues long. CDR3: CATGGRLEEQYF. The CDR3 nucleotides read TGTGCCACCGGAGGGCGGTTGGAGGAGCAGTACTTC.

The chain links TRBV19 to TRBJ2-2; D is ambiguous. With 4 bases removed from V and 7 bases from J, the gap between germline ends came to 13 bases. CDR3 length: 14 amino acids. CDR1 and CDR2 from the germline V gene are LNHDA and SQIVND (reference sequence). The CDR3 region has the DNA TGTGCCAGTAGTACCCTGAAGGCCCTCGGGGAGCTGTTTTTT. Protein: CASSTLKALGELFF.